These 15 T cell receptor beta chains were all obtained from the same sample, sequenced in a study of Ad26.COV2.S vaccination and SARS-CoV-2 variants. Repertoires were generated with immunoSEQ multiplex PCR, while TCRdb's copy carries only in-frame clones and drops some. Of about 350,000 clones listed, about 92% are singletons. Here the sequenced sample was peripheral blood, taken after recovery from COVID-19. The receptors derive from a human donor who had recovered from COVID-19.

This chain joins TRBV9 and TRBJ1-3, with a weak D call TRBD1 (5 bases). V was cut by 4 bases and J by 7 bases, with 30 bases left in between. The germline V gene has CDR1 SGDLS and CDR2 YYNGEE. This CDR3 is 19 amino acids long. The CDR3 DNA is TGTGCCAGCAGCTCCTCTGCGCGTGTAGCGGGGGATTTTGGGAACACCATATATTTT. Translating gives CASSSSARVAGDFGNTIYF.

The CDR3 DNA reads as TGTGCCAGCAGCTTGAGAGGGGGAAAATCGGTCGGTACGCAGTATTTT. Protein: CASSLRGGKSVGTQYF. The chain links TRBV5-4 to TRBJ2-3; D might be TRBD1 (6 bases). The CDR3 totals 16 residues. Trimming left V 1 base short and J 8 bases short, with 20 bases between. Per germline, CDR1 SGHNT and CDR2 YYREEE (reference sequence).

This clone was found once. The chain uses TRBV12-5 and TRBJ2-5, with D possibly matching TRBD2 (6 bases). The CDR3 sequence is 17 residues long. The germline CDR1 and CDR2 sequences are LGHNT and FRNRAP. The V and J ends lost 0 bases and 4 bases respectively, with 18 bases between them. The chain's CDR3 is CASGLVRAGGFGETQYF. As DNA, the CDR3 is TGTGCTAGTGGTTTGGTACGGGCCGGGGGATTTGGAGAGACCCAGTACTTC.

The chain is built from TRBV7-6 and TRBJ1-1; maybe TRBD1 (5 bases). Germline V gene sequence: CDR1 SGHVS, CDR2 FNYEAQ. The CDR3 contains 15 residues. Between the trimmed V and J ends, which lost 1 base and 4 bases, there was a span of 13 bases. CDR3 amino acids: CASSLDPTGPTEAFF. The CDR3 nucleotides read TGTGCCAGCAGCTTAGACCCGACGGGGCCCACTGAAGCTTTCTTT.

The rearrangement joins TRBV4-2 to TRBJ1-2; TRBD1 matches at 7 bases. Trimming cost V 4 bases and J 4 bases; bases outside gene matches: 3. Germline loops: CDR1 LGHNA, CDR2 YNFKEQ. The CDR3 covers 13 residues. CDR3: CASSPQGGYGYTF. The CDR3 nucleotides are TGTGCCAGCAGCCCTCAGGGGGGCTATGGCTACACCTTC.

This rearrangement joins TRBV18 to TRBJ1-1; possible D gene TRBD1, 6 bases. This CDR3 contains 12 residues. With 4 bases removed from V and 5 bases from J, the gap between germline ends came to 8 bases. Germline CDR1 is KGHSH and CDR2 is LQKENI. This CDR3 reads CASSRQETEAFF. The CDR3 nucleotides read TGTGCCAGCTCACGACAGGAGACTGAAGCTTTCTTT.

This clone has more than one count but fewer than ten. CDR3 in DNA: TGTGCCAGCAGTTCAGGGGTAAATCAGCCCCAGCATTTT. Encoded protein: CASSSGVNQPQHF. The chain recombines TRBV27 with TRBJ1-5; possible D gene TRBD1, 6 bases. This CDR3 spans 13 amino acids. Germline values: CDR1 MNHEY, CDR2 SMNVEV (reference sequence). The germline V and J ends were trimmed by 4 bases and 4 bases, with 8 bases remaining between them.

This rearrangement joins TRBV4-1 to TRBJ2-1, with TRBD1 matching 10 bases. With 3 bases clipped from V and 4 bases from J, the junction kept 3 bases outside the gene matches. Germline values: CDR1 MGHRA, CDR2 YSYEKL. The CDR3 runs 15 residues. Written as DNA, the CDR3 is TGCGCCAGCAGCCACCCGGGACAGGGGTACAATGAGCAGTTCTTC. This sequence encodes CASSHPGQGYNEQFF.

The J gene is TRBJ2-5, the V gene TRBV6-1; 8 bases fit TRBD2. Germline CDR1 is MNHNS and CDR2 is SASEGT. Trimming cost V 2 bases and J 6 bases; bases outside gene matches: 11. The CDR3 extends over 16 amino acids. CDR3 loop: CASSERGGRQQQTQYF. CDR3 DNA: TGTGCCAGCAGTGAACGGGGGGGCAGGCAGCAGCAGACCCAGTACTTC.

The V and J genes are TRBV7-2 and TRBJ2-1, with 12 bases that match TRBD2. J was trimmed by 0 bases and V by 4 bases; bases with no gene match: 1. The germline gives CDR1 SGHTA, CDR2 FQGNSA. This CDR3 spans 16 amino acids. For the CDR3, the DNA is TGTGCCAGCAGCTCGGGACTAGCGGGCTCCTACAATGAGCAGTTCTTC. Its protein is CASSSGLAGSYNEQFF.

This clone came up once. This sequence joins TRBV4-3 and TRBJ2-7; 9 bases are a match to TRBD2. CDR1 and CDR2 from the germline V gene are LGHNA and YSLEER. Unmatched junction bases numbered 1, after V lost 3 bases and J lost 1 base. The CDR3 sequence is 14 residues long. The CDR3 DNA sequence: TGCGCCAGCAGCCACCTAGCGGGGTCCTACGAGCAGTACTTC. This sequence encodes CASSHLAGSYEQYF.

The rearrangement joins TRBV27 to TRBJ1-2, with 11 nucleotides matching TRBD1. J gave up 4 bases and V 0 bases, and 16 bases lay outside the gene matches. This CDR3 is built from 20 residues. Germline values: CDR1 MNHEY, CDR2 SMNVEV (reference sequence). Here the CDR3 reads CASSLSGQGGVFGGSYGYTF. DNA of the CDR3: TGTGCCAGCAGTTTATCGGGACAGGGGGGAGTATTTGGTGGTAGCTATGGCTACACCTTC.

The chain links TRBV24-1 to TRBJ2-1; D not resolved. CDR3 length: 15 amino acids. The germline V gene encodes CDR1 KGHDR and CDR2 SFDVKD. V was pared by 2 bases and J by 5 bases, with 12 bases between. The CDR3, as DNA: TGTGCCACCAGTGATTACTCCTCTCCGCACAATGAGCAGTTCTTC. Its translation: CATSDYSSPHNEQFF.

The chain has TRBV29-1 and TRBJ2-1; D might be TRBD1 (6 bases). The V gene's germline CDR1 is SQVTM and CDR2 ANQGSEA. CDR3 length equals 12 residues. Between the trimmed V and J ends, which lost 4 bases and 9 bases, there was a span of 13 bases. CDR3 sequence reads: CSVVRTESEQFF. DNA of the CDR3: TGCAGCGTTGTGAGGACAGAAAGTGAGCAGTTCTTC.

Here the CDR3 reads CSVGHEDRNNSPLHF. CDR3 DNA sequence: TGCAGCGTTGGCCATGAGGACAGGAATAATTCACCCCTCCACTTT. The J gene is TRBJ1-6, the V gene TRBV29-1, with 7 positions matching TRBD1. The CDR3 spans 15 residues. The germline V gene encodes CDR1 SQVTM and CDR2 ANQGSEA. Trimming took 4 bases from V and 5 from J; bases not matched to a gene: 8.